This is a list of T cell receptor beta chains from one sample in a study of blood T cell repertoires in COVID-19. Sequencing was performed with immunoSEQ multiplex PCR; in TCRdb, only in-frame clones are kept and a portion is missing. The table lists some 300,000 clones, 88% of them singletons, with 2% to 2.5% in the top ten. Sequenced: PBMCs or T cells enriched from blood (not recorded which). Receptors originate from a woman aged 60-70 years in a cohort exposed to, infected with or recovered from COVID-19 (not recorded which). Both conserved end residues are part of each CDR3. Each record gives: D gene, clone size, V gene, J gene, CDR3 protein, CDR3 DNA. A D gene is named only where the DNA matches it firmly. Only part of the rows carry a size: once, few, many, or a class if the clone is expanded.

d_call: NA
clone_size: NA
v_call: TRBV24-1
j_call: TRBJ1-5
cdr3_aa: CATSDLEQGGNQPQHF
cdr3_nt: TGTGCCACCAGTGATTTAGAACAGGGTGGCAATCAGCCCCAGCATTTT

d_call: TRBD1
clone_size: NA
v_call: TRBV28
j_call: TRBJ1-3
cdr3_aa: CASSPPGQGNTIYF
cdr3_nt: TGTGCCAGCAGTCCCCCGGGACAGGGGAACACCATATATTTT

d_call: TRBD1
clone_size: once
v_call: TRBV7-9
j_call: TRBJ2-7
cdr3_aa: CASSRQGYEQYF
cdr3_nt: TGTGCCAGCAGCAGACAGGGCTACGAGCAGTACTTC

d_call: TRBD2
clone_size: NA
v_call: TRBV9
j_call: TRBJ2-5
cdr3_aa: CASSVAAGAGVQETQYF
cdr3_nt: TGTGCCAGCAGCGTAGCTGCAGGAGCGGGAGTCCAAGAGACCCAGTACTTC

d_call: NA
clone_size: NA
v_call: TRBV5-1
j_call: TRBJ2-2
cdr3_aa: CASSLSLAPQGRGELFF
cdr3_nt: TGCGCCAGCAGCTTGTCCCTGGCGCCTCAAGGGAGAGGGGAGCTGTTTTTT

d_call: TRBD2
clone_size: NA
v_call: TRBV12-3/TRBV12-4
j_call: TRBJ2-5
cdr3_aa: CASNQGGYETQYF
cdr3_nt: TGTGCCAGCAATCAGGGAGGGTATGAGACCCAGTACTTC

d_call: NA
clone_size: NA
v_call: TRBV28
j_call: TRBJ1-1
cdr3_aa: CATRRGITEAFF
cdr3_nt: TGTGCCACCCGTCGGGGGATTACTGAAGCTTTCTTT

d_call: TRBD1
clone_size: NA
v_call: TRBV5-5
j_call: TRBJ1-2
cdr3_aa: CASNLDRGHGGYTF
cdr3_nt: TGTGCCAGCAACCTTGACAGGGGGCATGGTGGCTACACCTTC

d_call: NA
clone_size: NA
v_call: TRBV7-9
j_call: TRBJ1-1
cdr3_aa: CASSSAGGTEAFF
cdr3_nt: TGTGCCAGCAGTTCGGCTGGAGGGACTGAAGCTTTCTTT

d_call: TRBD2
clone_size: NA
v_call: TRBV3-1/TRBV3-2
j_call: TRBJ2-5
cdr3_aa: CASSQSSGRSQETQYF
cdr3_nt: TGTGCCAGCAGCCAATCAAGCGGGAGGAGCCAAGAGACCCAGTACTTC

d_call: NA
clone_size: NA
v_call: TRBV28
j_call: TRBJ1-5
cdr3_aa: CASSGVEGSGRNQPQHF
cdr3_nt: TGTGCCAGCAGCGGAGTGGAGGGGAGCGGCCGCAATCAGCCCCAGCATTTT

d_call: TRBD1
clone_size: NA
v_call: TRBV18
j_call: TRBJ2-4
cdr3_aa: CASSPIPQGGKNIQYF
cdr3_nt: TGTGCCAGCTCACCTATTCCACAGGGGGGCAAAAACATTCAGTACTTC

d_call: TRBD1
clone_size: NA
v_call: TRBV5-1
j_call: TRBJ1-4
cdr3_aa: CASSLGDRGFGEKLFF
cdr3_nt: TGCGCCAGCAGCTTGGGGGACAGGGGGTTTGGAGAAAAACTGTTTTTT

d_call: TRBD2
clone_size: once
v_call: TRBV3-1/TRBV3-2
j_call: TRBJ2-3
cdr3_aa: CASSPGTSGRAMRTDTQYF
cdr3_nt: TGTGCCAGCAGCCCAGGGACTAGCGGGAGGGCCATGCGGACAGATACGCAGTATTTT

d_call: TRBD1
clone_size: few
v_call: TRBV19
j_call: TRBJ1-5
cdr3_aa: CASSPSGGWNQPQHF
cdr3_nt: TGTGCCAGTAGTCCTTCAGGGGGATGGAATCAGCCCCAGCATTTT

d_call: TRBD2
clone_size: NA
v_call: TRBV3-1/TRBV3-2
j_call: TRBJ2-4
cdr3_aa: CASSLGLAGGSTLAKNIQYF
cdr3_nt: TGTGCCAGCAGCCTAGGACTAGCGGGAGGCTCGACCTTAGCCAAAAACATTCAGTACTTC

d_call: TRBD1
clone_size: NA
v_call: TRBV5-6
j_call: TRBJ2-7
cdr3_aa: CASSSSYRGNDEQYF
cdr3_nt: TGTGCCAGCAGCTCCTCTTACAGGGGAAACGACGAGCAGTACTTC

d_call: NA
clone_size: NA
v_call: TRBV28
j_call: TRBJ1-2
cdr3_aa: CASRAAVLGYTF
cdr3_nt: TGTGCCAGCAGGGCGGCAGTTCTTGGCTACACCTTC

d_call: TRBD1
clone_size: once
v_call: TRBV6-4
j_call: TRBJ1-4
cdr3_aa: CASSDPRTGNGSTNEKLFF
cdr3_nt: TGTGCCAGCAGTGACCCCCGGACAGGCAATGGCTCAACTAATGAAAAACTGTTTTTT

d_call: NA
clone_size: NA
v_call: TRBV19
j_call: TRBJ2-7
cdr3_aa: CASSRPQGQQYF
cdr3_nt: TGTGCCAGTAGTAGACCACAGGGTCAACAGTACTTC

d_call: NA
clone_size: NA
v_call: TRBV28
j_call: TRBJ2-7
cdr3_aa: CASPDRRTYEQYF
cdr3_nt: TGTGCCAGCCCAGACAGGCGGACCTACGAGCAGTACTTC

d_call: NA
clone_size: few
v_call: TRBV24-1
j_call: TRBJ2-2
cdr3_aa: CATSGGTNTGELFF
cdr3_nt: TGTGCCACCAGTGGGGGCACCAACACCGGGGAGCTGTTTTTT

d_call: NA
clone_size: NA
v_call: TRBV27
j_call: TRBJ1-2
cdr3_aa: CASSLSRRGGDYGYTF
cdr3_nt: TGTGCCAGCAGTTTATCCCGGAGGGGGGGCGACTATGGCTACACCTTC

d_call: TRBD2
clone_size: once
v_call: TRBV30
j_call: TRBJ2-7
cdr3_aa: CAWSDGLAGGREQYF
cdr3_nt: TGTGCCTGGAGTGACGGACTAGCGGGAGGGCGCGAGCAGTACTTC

d_call: TRBD1
clone_size: NA
v_call: TRBV19
j_call: TRBJ1-2
cdr3_aa: CASSRPGQGRDGYTF
cdr3_nt: TGTGCCAGTAGTAGGCCGGGACAGGGGAGGGATGGCTACACCTTC

d_call: NA
clone_size: NA
v_call: TRBV18
j_call: TRBJ1-2
cdr3_aa: CASSPRRDSYGYTF
cdr3_nt: TGTGCCAGCTCACCCCGACGGGATTCCTATGGCTACACCTTC

d_call: TRBD1
clone_size: NA
v_call: TRBV18
j_call: TRBJ2-7
cdr3_aa: CASSPRTGDEQYF
cdr3_nt: TGTGCCAGCTCACCCCGGACAGGGGACGAGCAGTACTTC

d_call: NA
clone_size: NA
v_call: TRBV9
j_call: TRBJ2-1
cdr3_aa: CASNVESSYNEQFF
cdr3_nt: TGTGCCAGCAACGTAGAGAGCTCCTACAATGAGCAGTTCTTC

d_call: TRBD1
clone_size: NA
v_call: TRBV14
j_call: TRBJ1-1
cdr3_aa: CASSQYRGRTEAFF
cdr3_nt: TGTGCCAGCAGCCAATACAGGGGGCGGACTGAAGCTTTCTTT

d_call: NA
clone_size: few
v_call: TRBV3-1/TRBV3-2
j_call: TRBJ2-1
cdr3_aa: CASTLGSGSYNEQFF
cdr3_nt: TGTGCCAGCACCCTGGGGAGCGGTTCCTACAATGAGCAGTTCTTC

d_call: NA
clone_size: NA
v_call: TRBV10-1
j_call: TRBJ1-5
cdr3_aa: CASSLWARGREGDQPQHF
cdr3_nt: TGCGCCAGCAGTTTATGGGCACGGGGACGGGAGGGCGATCAGCCCCAGCATTTT

d_call: NA
clone_size: NA
v_call: TRBV12-3/TRBV12-4
j_call: TRBJ2-3
cdr3_aa: CASSRGQTDTQYF
cdr3_nt: TGTGCCAGCAGCAGGGGACAAACCGATACGCAGTATTTT

d_call: TRBD1
clone_size: NA
v_call: TRBV9
j_call: TRBJ1-2
cdr3_aa: CASSVRDSTNYGYTF
cdr3_nt: TGTGCCAGCAGCGTAAGGGACAGTACCAACTATGGCTACACCTTC

d_call: NA
clone_size: NA
v_call: TRBV3-1/TRBV3-2
j_call: TRBJ1-3
cdr3_aa: CASGRQGFSGNTIYF
cdr3_nt: TGTGCCAGCGGGCGCCAGGGCTTCTCTGGAAACACCATATATTTT

d_call: NA
clone_size: NA
v_call: TRBV7-8
j_call: TRBJ2-6
cdr3_aa: CASSSGGGANVLTF
cdr3_nt: TGTGCCAGCAGCTCCGGAGGGGGGGCCAACGTCCTGACTTTC

d_call: NA
clone_size: NA
v_call: TRBV2
j_call: TRBJ1-4
cdr3_aa: CASSTAQGATNEKLFF
cdr3_nt: TGTGCCAGCAGTACAGCACAGGGCGCAACTAATGAAAAACTGTTTTTT

d_call: NA
clone_size: NA
v_call: TRBV28
j_call: TRBJ1-2
cdr3_aa: CASSHPWGGRRGGGYTF
cdr3_nt: TGTGCCAGCAGCCACCCCTGGGGCGGTCGTCGTGGGGGGGGCTACACCTTC

d_call: TRBD1
clone_size: NA
v_call: TRBV15
j_call: TRBJ2-3
cdr3_aa: CATSPEGANAFTDTQYF
cdr3_nt: TGTGCCACCAGCCCCGAGGGGGCCAATGCCTTTACAGATACGCAGTATTTT

d_call: TRBD1
clone_size: NA
v_call: TRBV24-1
j_call: TRBJ2-1
cdr3_aa: CATSDRDSQVF
cdr3_nt: TGTGCCACCAGTGATAGGGACAGCCAAGTCTTC

d_call: NA
clone_size: few
v_call: TRBV19
j_call: TRBJ1-1
cdr3_aa: CASSVARAVNTEAFF
cdr3_nt: TGTGCCAGTAGTGTGGCGCGGGCGGTGAACACTGAAGCTTTCTTT

d_call: TRBD1
clone_size: NA
v_call: TRBV29-1
j_call: TRBJ2-3
cdr3_aa: CSVDNQGAGTDTQYF
cdr3_nt: TGCAGCGTTGACAACCAGGGGGCTGGCACAGATACGCAGTATTTT

d_call: TRBD1
clone_size: many
v_call: TRBV27
j_call: TRBJ1-6
cdr3_aa: CASRRGQGDSPLHF
cdr3_nt: TGTGCCAGCAGGAGGGGACAGGGAGATTCACCCCTCCACTTT

d_call: TRBD2
clone_size: NA
v_call: TRBV2
j_call: TRBJ2-7
cdr3_aa: CASSPGLAGGVYEQYF
cdr3_nt: TGTGCCAGCAGTCCGGGACTAGCGGGAGGGGTCTACGAGCAGTACTTC

d_call: TRBD1
clone_size: NA
v_call: TRBV5-1
j_call: TRBJ1-6
cdr3_aa: CASSAGQGVSPLHF
cdr3_nt: TGCGCCAGCAGTGCGGGACAGGGTGTTTCACCCCTCCACTTT

d_call: TRBD2
clone_size: NA
v_call: TRBV6-2/TRBV6-3
j_call: TRBJ2-1
cdr3_aa: CASSYSLADLYNEQFF
cdr3_nt: TGTGCCAGCAGTTACTCGCTAGCGGACCTCTACAATGAGCAGTTCTTC